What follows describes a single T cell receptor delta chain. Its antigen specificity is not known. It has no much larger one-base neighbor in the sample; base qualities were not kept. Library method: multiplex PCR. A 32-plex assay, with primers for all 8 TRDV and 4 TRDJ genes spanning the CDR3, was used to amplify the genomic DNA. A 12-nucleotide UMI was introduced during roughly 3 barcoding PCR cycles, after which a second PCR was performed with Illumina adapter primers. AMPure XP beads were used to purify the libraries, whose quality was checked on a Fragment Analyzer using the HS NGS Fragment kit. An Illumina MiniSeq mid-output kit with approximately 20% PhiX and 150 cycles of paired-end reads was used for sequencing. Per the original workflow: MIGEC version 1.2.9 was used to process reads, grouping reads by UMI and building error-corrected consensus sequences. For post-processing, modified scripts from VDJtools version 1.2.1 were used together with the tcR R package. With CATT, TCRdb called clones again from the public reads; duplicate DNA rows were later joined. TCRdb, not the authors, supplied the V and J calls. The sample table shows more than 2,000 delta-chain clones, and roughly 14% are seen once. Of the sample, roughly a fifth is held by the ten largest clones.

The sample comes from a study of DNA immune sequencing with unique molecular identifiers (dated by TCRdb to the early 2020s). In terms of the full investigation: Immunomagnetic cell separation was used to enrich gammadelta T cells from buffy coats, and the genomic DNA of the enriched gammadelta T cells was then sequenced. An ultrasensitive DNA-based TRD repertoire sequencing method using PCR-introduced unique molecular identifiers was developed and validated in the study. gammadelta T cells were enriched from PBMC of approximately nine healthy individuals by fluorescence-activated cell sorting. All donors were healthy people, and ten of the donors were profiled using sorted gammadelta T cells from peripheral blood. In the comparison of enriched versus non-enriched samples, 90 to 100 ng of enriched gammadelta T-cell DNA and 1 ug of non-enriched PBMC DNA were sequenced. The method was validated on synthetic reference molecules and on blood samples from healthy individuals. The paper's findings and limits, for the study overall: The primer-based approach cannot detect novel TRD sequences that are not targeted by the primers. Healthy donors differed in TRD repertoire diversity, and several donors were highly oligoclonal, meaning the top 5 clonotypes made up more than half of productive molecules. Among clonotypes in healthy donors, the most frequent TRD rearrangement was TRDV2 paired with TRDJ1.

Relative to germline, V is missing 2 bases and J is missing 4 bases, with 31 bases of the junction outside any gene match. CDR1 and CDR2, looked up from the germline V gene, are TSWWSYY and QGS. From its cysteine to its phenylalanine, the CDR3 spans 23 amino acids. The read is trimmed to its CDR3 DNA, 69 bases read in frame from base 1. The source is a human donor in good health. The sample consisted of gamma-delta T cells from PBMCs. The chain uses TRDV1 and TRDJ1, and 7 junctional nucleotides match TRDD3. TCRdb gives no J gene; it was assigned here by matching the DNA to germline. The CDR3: CALGEKAGSSTYWGRPRLDKLIF. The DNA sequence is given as TGTGCTCTTGGGGAAAAGGCAGGTTCCTCGACCTACTGGGGACGACCCCGCCTCGATAAACTCATCTTT.